This TCR beta chain was identified in a study of T-cell reconstitution after alpha-beta-depleted transplantation in children. Study results and caveats: About two months after transplant, alpha-beta T cells reportedly came from several hundred expanded graft clones. At day 60, the high TCRbeta diversity found in some patients originated from recipient T cells and thymic progenitors that had survived. From newly produced T cells came most of the T-cell counts and diversity one year after transplant.

Using unique molecular identifiers, the investigators prepared the TCRbeta library. TCRdb processed the PCR reads anew with MiXCR; each CDR3 protein has one entry. The table lists 120,000 to 150,000 distinct CDR3 sequences, about 9% of them singletons, with less than 20% in the top ten. On this clonotype: Its antigen is not identified.

Trimming at V came to 0 bases and at J to 3 bases, leaving 9 bases not matched to a gene. Germline lookup yields CDR1 DFQATT and CDR2 SNEGSKA (reference sequence). CDR3 length: 16 residues. This specimen was PBMCs, mostly from graft donor cells, taken 180 days after TCRalphabeta/CD19-depleted stem cell transplant. This TCR came from a female patient under 10 years old who had a stem cell transplant for congenital amegakaryocytic thrombocytopenia, so the T cells may come from the graft donor. The genes are TRBV20-1 and TRBJ2-3; 7 bases line up with TRBD1. The CDR3 loop reads CSARDVDRAFTDTQYF. Written as DNA, the CDR3 is TGCAGTGCTAGAGATGTAGACAGGGCTTTTACAGATACGCAGTATTTT.